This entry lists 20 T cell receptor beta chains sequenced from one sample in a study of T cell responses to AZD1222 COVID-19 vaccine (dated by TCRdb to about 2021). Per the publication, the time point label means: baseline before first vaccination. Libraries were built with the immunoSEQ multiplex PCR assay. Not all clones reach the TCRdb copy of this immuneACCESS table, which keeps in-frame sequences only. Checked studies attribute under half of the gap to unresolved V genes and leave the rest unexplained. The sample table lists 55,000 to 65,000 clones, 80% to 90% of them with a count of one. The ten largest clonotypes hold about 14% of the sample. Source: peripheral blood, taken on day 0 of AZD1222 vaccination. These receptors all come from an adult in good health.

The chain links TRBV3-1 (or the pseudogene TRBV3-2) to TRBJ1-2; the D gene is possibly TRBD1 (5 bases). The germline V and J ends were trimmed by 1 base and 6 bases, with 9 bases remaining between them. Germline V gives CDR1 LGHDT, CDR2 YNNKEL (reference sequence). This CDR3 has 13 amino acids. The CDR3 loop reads CASSQVEGHGYTF. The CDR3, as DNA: TGTGCCAGCAGCCAAGTAGAGGGGCATGGCTACACCTTC.

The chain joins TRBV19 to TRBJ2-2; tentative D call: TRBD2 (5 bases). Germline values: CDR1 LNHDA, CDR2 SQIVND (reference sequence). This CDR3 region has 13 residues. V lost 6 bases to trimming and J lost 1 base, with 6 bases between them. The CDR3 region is CASSGENTGELFF. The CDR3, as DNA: TGTGCCAGTAGCGGGGAGAACACCGGGGAGCTGTTTTTT.

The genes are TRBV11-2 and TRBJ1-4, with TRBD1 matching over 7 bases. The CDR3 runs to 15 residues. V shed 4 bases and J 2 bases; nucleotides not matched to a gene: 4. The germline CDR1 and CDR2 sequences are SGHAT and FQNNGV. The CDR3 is CASSSDRVTNEKLFF. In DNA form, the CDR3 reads TGTGCCAGCAGCTCCGACAGGGTGACTAATGAAAAACTGTTTTTT.

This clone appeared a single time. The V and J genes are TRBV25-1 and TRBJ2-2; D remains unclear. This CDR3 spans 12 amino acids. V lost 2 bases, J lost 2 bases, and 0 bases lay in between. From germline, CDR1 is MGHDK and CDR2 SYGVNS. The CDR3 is CASSENTGELFF. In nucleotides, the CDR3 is TGTGCCAGCAGTGAAAACACCGGGGAGCTGTTTTTT.

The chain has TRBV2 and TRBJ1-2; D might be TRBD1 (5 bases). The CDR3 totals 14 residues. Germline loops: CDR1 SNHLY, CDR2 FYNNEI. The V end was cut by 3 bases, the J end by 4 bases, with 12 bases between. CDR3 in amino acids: CASSDQGPRYGYTF. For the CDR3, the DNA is TGTGCCAGCAGTGACCAGGGACCCCGCTATGGCTACACCTTC. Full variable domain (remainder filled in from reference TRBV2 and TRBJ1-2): EPEVTQTPSHQVTQMGQEVILRCVPISNHLYFYWYRQILGQKVEFLVSFYNNEISEKSEIFDDQFSVERPDGSNFTLKIRSTKLEDSAMYFCASSDQGPRYGYTFGSGTRLTVV.

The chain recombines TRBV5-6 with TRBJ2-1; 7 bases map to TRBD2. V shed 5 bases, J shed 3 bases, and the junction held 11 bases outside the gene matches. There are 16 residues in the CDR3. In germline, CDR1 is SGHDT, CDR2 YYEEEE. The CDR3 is CASSLLFREDYNEQFF. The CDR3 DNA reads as TGTGCCAGCAGTCTCCTCTTTCGGGAGGACTACAATGAGCAGTTCTTC.

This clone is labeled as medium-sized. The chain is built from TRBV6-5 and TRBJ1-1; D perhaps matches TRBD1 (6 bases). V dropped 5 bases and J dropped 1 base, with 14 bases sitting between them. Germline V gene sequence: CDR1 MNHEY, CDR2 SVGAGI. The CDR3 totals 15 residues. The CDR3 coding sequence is TGTGCCAGCAGTAACGGACAGTCCGAGAACACTGAAGCTTTCTTT. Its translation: CASSNGQSENTEAFF.

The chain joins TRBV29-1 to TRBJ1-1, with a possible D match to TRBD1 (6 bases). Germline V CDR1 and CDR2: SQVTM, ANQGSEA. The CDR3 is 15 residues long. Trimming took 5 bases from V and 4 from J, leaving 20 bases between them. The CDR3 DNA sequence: TGCAGCGTTACCTACGGACAGTCATGGGGCACTGAAGCTTTCTTT. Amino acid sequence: CSVTYGQSWGTEAFF.

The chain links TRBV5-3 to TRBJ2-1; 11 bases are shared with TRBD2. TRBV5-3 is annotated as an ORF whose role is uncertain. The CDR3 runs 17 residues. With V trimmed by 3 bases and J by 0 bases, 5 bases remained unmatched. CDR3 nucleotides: TGTGCCAGAAGCTCCCCGGGACTAGCGGACTCCTACAATGAGCAGTTCTTC. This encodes CARSSPGLADSYNEQFF.

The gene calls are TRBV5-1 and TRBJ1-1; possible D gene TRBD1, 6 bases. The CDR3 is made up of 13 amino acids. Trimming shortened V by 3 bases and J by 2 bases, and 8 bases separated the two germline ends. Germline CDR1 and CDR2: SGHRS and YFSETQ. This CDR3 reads CASSWTANTEAFF. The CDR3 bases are TGCGCCAGCAGCTGGACAGCCAACACTGAAGCTTTCTTT.

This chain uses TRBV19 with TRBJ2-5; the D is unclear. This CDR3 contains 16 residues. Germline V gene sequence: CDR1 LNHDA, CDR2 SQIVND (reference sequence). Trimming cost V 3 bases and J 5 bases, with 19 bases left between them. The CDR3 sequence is CASSMDLWGSQETQYF. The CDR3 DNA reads TGTGCCAGTAGTATGGATTTGTGGGGATCACAGGAGACCCAGTACTTC. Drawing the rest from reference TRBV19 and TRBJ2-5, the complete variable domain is DGGITQSPKYLFRKEGQNVTLSCEQNLNHDAMYWYRQDPGQGLRLIYYSQIVNDFQKGDIAEGYSVSREKKESFPLTVTSAQKNPTAFYLCASSMDLWGSQETQYFGPGTRLLVL.

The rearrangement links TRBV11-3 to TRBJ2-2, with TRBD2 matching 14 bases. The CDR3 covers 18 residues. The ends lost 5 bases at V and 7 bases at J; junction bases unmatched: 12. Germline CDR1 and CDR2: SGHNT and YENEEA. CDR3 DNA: TGTGCCAGCAGCCTTCGTCGTGGGACTAGCGGGAGCGGCGGGGAGCTGTTTTTT. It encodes CASSLRRGTSGSGGELFF. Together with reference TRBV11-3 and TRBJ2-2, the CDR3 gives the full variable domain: EAGVVQSPRYKIIEKKQPVAFWCNPISGHNTLYWYLQNLGQGPELLIRYENEEAVDDSQLPKDRFSAERLKGVDSTLKIQPAELGDSAVYLCASSLRRGTSGSGGELFFGEGSRLTVL.

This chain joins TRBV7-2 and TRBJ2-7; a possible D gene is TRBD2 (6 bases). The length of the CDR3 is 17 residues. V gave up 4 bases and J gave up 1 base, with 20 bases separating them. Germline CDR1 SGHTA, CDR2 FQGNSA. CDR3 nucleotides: TGTGCCAGCAGCTCCGGGGCCCTTGGGGAGGCGTCCTACGAGCAGTACTTC. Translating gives CASSSGALGEASYEQYF.

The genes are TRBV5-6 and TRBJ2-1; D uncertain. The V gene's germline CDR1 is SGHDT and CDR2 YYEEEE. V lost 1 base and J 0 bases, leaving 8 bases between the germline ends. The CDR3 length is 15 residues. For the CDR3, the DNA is TGTGCCAGCAGCTTGACATTAGGCTCCTACAATGAGCAGTTCTTC. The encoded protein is CASSLTLGSYNEQFF.

The CDR3: CASSIDHQRGTEAFF. The DNA of the CDR3 is TGTGCCAGTAGTATAGATCACCAGAGAGGGACTGAAGCTTTCTTT. V gene TRBV19 combines with J gene TRBJ1-1; D is undetermined. Germline V lookup: CDR1 LNHDA, CDR2 SQIVND (reference sequence). CDR3 length equals 15 residues. V lost 0 bases, J lost 5 bases, and 13 bases lay in between.

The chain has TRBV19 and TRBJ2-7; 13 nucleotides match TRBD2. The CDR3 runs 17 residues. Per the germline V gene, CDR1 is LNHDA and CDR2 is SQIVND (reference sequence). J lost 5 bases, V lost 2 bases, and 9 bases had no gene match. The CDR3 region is CASSINLRTSGSHEQYF. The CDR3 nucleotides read TGTGCCAGTAGTATAAATCTCAGGACTAGCGGGAGCCACGAGCAGTACTTC.

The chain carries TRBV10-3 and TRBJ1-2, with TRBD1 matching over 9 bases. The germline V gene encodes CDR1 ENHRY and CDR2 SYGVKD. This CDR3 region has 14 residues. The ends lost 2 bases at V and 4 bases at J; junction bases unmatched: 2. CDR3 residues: CAISEGGQGYGYTF. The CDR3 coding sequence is TGTGCCATCAGTGAGGGGGGACAGGGCTATGGCTACACCTTC.

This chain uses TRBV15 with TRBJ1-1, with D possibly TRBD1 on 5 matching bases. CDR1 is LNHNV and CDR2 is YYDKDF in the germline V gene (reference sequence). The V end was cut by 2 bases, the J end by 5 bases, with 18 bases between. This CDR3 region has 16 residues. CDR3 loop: CATSRPPPVGRTEAFF. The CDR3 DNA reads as TGTGCCACCAGCAGACCCCCCCCTGTGGGGCGGACTGAAGCTTTCTTT.

The CDR3 loop reads CASGSSGGETQYF. The CDR3 DNA reads as TGTGCTAGTGGTTCATCAGGGGGAGAGACCCAGTACTTC. V usage is TRBV12-5 and J usage is TRBJ2-5; TRBD1 agrees at 7 bases. Germline CDR1 reads LGHNT; CDR2 reads FRNRAP. J was trimmed by 4 bases and V by 4 bases; bases with no gene match: 3. The CDR3 sequence is 13 residues long.

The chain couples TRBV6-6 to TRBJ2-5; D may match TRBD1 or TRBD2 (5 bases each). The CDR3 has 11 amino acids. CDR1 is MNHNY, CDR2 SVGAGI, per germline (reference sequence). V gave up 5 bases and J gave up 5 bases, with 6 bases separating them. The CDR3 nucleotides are TGTGCCAGCAGTGAGGGGGAGACCCAGTACTTC. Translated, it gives CASSEGETQYF.